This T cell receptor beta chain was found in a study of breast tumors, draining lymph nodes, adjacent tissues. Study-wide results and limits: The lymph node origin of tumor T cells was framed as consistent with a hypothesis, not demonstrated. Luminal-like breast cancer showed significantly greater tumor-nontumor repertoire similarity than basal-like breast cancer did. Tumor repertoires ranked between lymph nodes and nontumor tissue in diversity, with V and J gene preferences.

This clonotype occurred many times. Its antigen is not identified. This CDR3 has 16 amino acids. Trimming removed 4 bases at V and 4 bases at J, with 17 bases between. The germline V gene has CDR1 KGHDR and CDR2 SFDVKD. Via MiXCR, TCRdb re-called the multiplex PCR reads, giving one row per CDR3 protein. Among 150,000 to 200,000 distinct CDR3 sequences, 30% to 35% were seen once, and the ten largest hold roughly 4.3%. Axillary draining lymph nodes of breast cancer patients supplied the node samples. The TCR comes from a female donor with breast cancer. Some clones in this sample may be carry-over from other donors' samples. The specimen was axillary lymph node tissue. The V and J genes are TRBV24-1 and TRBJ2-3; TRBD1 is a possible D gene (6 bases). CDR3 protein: CATSDPLAAGADTQYF. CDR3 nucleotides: TGTGCCACCAGTGACCCCCTAGCCGCAGGGGCAGATACGCAGTATTTT.